This is a list of T cell receptor beta chains from one sample in a study of spatial heterogeneity in lung cancer. One entry per CDR3 protein results from TCRdb running MiXCR on the 5' RACE reads. The sample carries 65,000 to 85,000 distinct CDR3 sequences, roughly a fifth recorded once. The sequenced sample was PBMCs, obtained at surgery. Receptor source: a male donor with early-stage non-small cell lung cancer. Both conserved end residues are part of each CDR3. Fields, in order: clone size, V gene, J gene, D gene, CDR3 DNA, CDR3 protein. A D gene is named only where the DNA matches it firmly. Clone size, where shown, is once, few, many, or a class for clones that have expanded.

>many|TRBV7-9|TRBJ1-2|.
TGTGCCACCTTAAGGAGCGGGGGAGATGCCTTCGGAAGTTATGGCTACACCTTC
CATLRSGGDAFGSYGYTF
>.|TRBV29-1|TRBJ2-1|.
TGCAGCGTTGCCTGGACAGTAGGCTCCTACAATGAGCAGTTCTTC
CSVAWTVGSYNEQFF
>.|TRBV20-1|TRBJ1-6|.
TGCAGTGCTAGAGGGGGCGGGGATTATTCACCCCTCCACTTT
CSARGGGDYSPLHF
>.|TRBV30|TRBJ2-7|TRBD2
TGTGCCTGGACCCCCTTGGGGACTAGCGGGAGTTGGGGCGAGCAGTACTTC
CAWTPLGTSGSWGEQYF
>few|TRBV7-2|TRBJ2-1|.
TGTGCCAGCAGCTTAGCGGGACTTCTCTACAATGAGCAGTTCTTC
CASSLAGLLYNEQFF
>many|TRBV5-1|TRBJ2-7|.
TGCGCCAGCAGCCAACCCAGTGCATACGACTACGAGCAGTACTTC
CASSQPSAYDYEQYF
>.|TRBV5-6|TRBJ1-1|TRBD1
TGTGTCAGCAGATATGGACAGGGTGACACTGAAGCTTTCTTT
CVSRYGQGDTEAFF
>.|TRBV12-3/TRBV12-4|TRBJ2-1|.
TGTGCCAGCAGTTTGACCCGGGACAATGAGCAGTTCTTC
CASSLTRDNEQFF
>few|TRBV27|TRBJ1-1|.
TGTGCCAGCAGTTTGGTTGTGGCTTCTGAAGCTTTCTTT
CASSLVVASEAFF
>few|TRBV20-1|TRBJ2-7|.
TGCAGTGCAACCCCTGGGGTCTACGAGCAGTACTTC
CSATPGVYEQYF
>.|TRBV19|TRBJ1-5|TRBD1
TGTGCCAGTATGATAGGGGGCCCGAGCAATCAGCCCCAGCATTTT
CASMIGGPSNQPQHF
>.|TRBV5-1|TRBJ1-1|TRBD1
TGCGCCAGCAGCTCGACAGGGGGCTTCACTGAAGCTTCCTTT
CASSSTGGFTEASF
>many|TRBV7-2|TRBJ2-7|TRBD1
TGTGCCAGCAGCACCGGACAGGGAAGCTACGAGCAGTACTTC
CASSTGQGSYEQYF
>.|TRBV28|TRBJ2-6|.
TGTGCCAGCAGCTCACGGAGGGCCAACGTCCTGACTTTC
CASSSRRANVLTF
>.|TRBV7-3|TRBJ2-5|.
TGTGCCAGCAGCTTACGGCCTAGCAGCCAAGAGACCCAGTACTTC
CASSLRPSSQETQYF
>.|TRBV5-1|TRBJ2-7|.
TGCGCCAGCAGCGCGAAGTCCCGGACTTACGAGCAGTACTTC
CASSAKSRTYEQYF
>.|TRBV20-1|TRBJ2-3|.
TGCAGTGCTAGAGAGCGGGCTACGCAGTATTTT
CSARERATQYF
>.|TRBV5-1|TRBJ1-1|.
TGCGCCAGCAGCCCGTCGGACATTTTCACTGAAGCTTTCTTT
CASSPSDIFTEAFF
>many|TRBV27|TRBJ2-7|TRBD2
TGTGCCAGCACGAACGGGGGGGATGAGCAGTACTTC
CASTNGGDEQYF
>.|TRBV5-1|TRBJ1-4|.
TGCGCCAGCAGCTTGGAATCTGGAGCTAGTGAAAAACTGTTTTTT
CASSLESGASEKLFF
>many|TRBV29-1|TRBJ2-5|.
TGCAGCGTTGATCCCGGGAACCAAGAGACCCAGTACTTC
CSVDPGNQETQYF
>few|TRBV7-8|TRBJ1-3|.
TGTGCCAGCAGCTGGGGAGGCTCTGGAAACACCATATATTTT
CASSWGGSGNTIYF
>few|TRBV27|TRBJ1-6|.
TGTGCCAGCTCCCATTCGCCGGGGGATAATTCACCCCTCCACTTT
CASSHSPGDNSPLHF
>few|TRBV18|TRBJ2-3|.
TGTGCCAGCTTTGCTACGGGCACAGATACGCAGTATTTT
CASFATGTDTQYF
>.|TRBV5-1|TRBJ2-7|.
TGCGCCAGCAGCTTGGTCCCGGACACCCCGGACGAGCAGTACTTC
CASSLVPDTPDEQYF
>few|TRBV29-1|TRBJ2-2|.
TGCAGCGCCCAAGGAGGCAGCACGAACACCGGGGAGCTGTTTTTT
CSAQGGSTNTGELFF
>.|TRBV6-2/TRBV6-3|TRBJ1-4|.
TGTGCCAGCAGTTACTCCCCGGGATTAGATGAAAAACTGTTTTTT
CASSYSPGLDEKLFF
>.|TRBV20-1|TRBJ1-2|.
TGCAGTGCCCCGGCAGGCCTGAGGGATGGCTATGGCTACACCTTC
CSAPAGLRDGYGYTF
>.|TRBV6-1|TRBJ2-1|.
TGTGCCAGCAGTGGGACGACGAGCTCCTACAATGAGCAGTTCTTC
CASSGTTSSYNEQFF
>few|TRBV2|TRBJ1-2|TRBD1
TGTGCCAGCAGTGATGGGACAGGGAAATGGGACACCTTC
CASSDGTGKWDTF
>.|TRBV28|TRBJ1-1|.
TGTGCCAGCAGCTCAGGGACCACTGAAGCTTTCTTT
CASSSGTTEAFF
>few|TRBV28|TRBJ2-7|.
TGTGCCAGCAGCCAAGGGGCTAGATCCTACGAGCAGTACTTC
CASSQGARSYEQYF
>medium-sized|TRBV29-1|TRBJ1-4|.
TGCAGCGTTGGGGAGCAGATAAATGAAAAACTGTTTTTT
CSVGEQINEKLFF
>many|TRBV18|TRBJ1-5|.
TGTGCCAGCTCACCACCTGCAGGGGCCGGCAATCAGCCCCAGCATTTT
CASSPPAGAGNQPQHF
>few|TRBV11-2|TRBJ1-1|.
TGTGCCAGCAGCTTAACAGAAGGCACTGAAGCTTTCTTT
CASSLTEGTEAFF
>few|TRBV4-1|TRBJ2-1|TRBD2
TGCGCCAGCAGCCAAGGGGAAGCGGGAGGGAGCAATGAGCAGTTCTTC
CASSQGEAGGSNEQFF
>many|TRBV11-2|TRBJ2-2|TRBD1
TGTGCCAGCAGCCTATACCACACAGGGGCCGCCGGGGAGCTGTTTTTT
CASSLYHTGAAGELFF
>.|TRBV27|TRBJ2-5|.
TGTGCCAGCCGCTCCGAGGGGACCCAGTACTTC
CASRSEGTQYF
>.|TRBV24-1|TRBJ1-2|.
TGTGCCACCAGTGATTACGGCGGGCAGGGTAACTATGGCTACACCTTC
CATSDYGGQGNYGYTF
>few|TRBV11-1|TRBJ2-5|.
TGTGCCAGCAGCACGGACCGGGTAGAGACCCAGTACTTC
CASSTDRVETQYF
>.|TRBV2|TRBJ2-7|TRBD1
TGTGCCAACAGTTTGGGGACAGACCCTAACCTCTACGAGCAGTACTTC
CANSLGTDPNLYEQYF
>.|TRBV4-3|TRBJ2-5|.
TGCGCCAGCAGCCAACAGGAAGGGGAGACCCAGTACTTC
CASSQQEGETQYF
>many|TRBV4-1|TRBJ2-7|.
TGCGCCAGCAGCCAAGTCGTTACTGGGGGCCCTCTGGCCGAGCAGTACTTC
CASSQVVTGGPLAEQYF
>.|TRBV6-6|TRBJ1-1|.
TGTGCCAGCAGTCCGCGATTTACTGAAGCTTTCTTT
CASSPRFTEAFF
>.|TRBV5-1|TRBJ2-5|.
TGCGCCAGCAGCCTGGAGAGTCGGGGAGAAGAGACCCAGTACTTC
CASSLESRGEETQYF
>.|TRBV2|TRBJ1-2|.
TGTGCCAGCAGTGTTGTGGGAGCTAACTATGGCTACACCTTC
CASSVVGANYGYTF
>many|TRBV7-9|TRBJ2-7|.
TGTGCCAGCAGCTTAGGAGGGGGGGATCTGTACGAGCAGTACTTC
CASSLGGGDLYEQYF
>.|TRBV2|TRBJ1-2|.
TGTGCCCGCCGGGAGGGACCCGGGTCCGGCTACACCTTC
CARREGPGSGYTF
>.|TRBV12-3/TRBV12-4|TRBJ1-2|.
TGTGCCAGCACCCCGCGTACTTCGAACTATGGCTACACCTTC
CASTPRTSNYGYTF
>once|TRBV9|TRBJ1-3|.
TGTGCCAGCAGCGTAGATCAGGGGATCTCTGGAAACACCATATATTTT
CASSVDQGISGNTIYF
>.|TRBV5-6|TRBJ2-5|.
TGTGCCAGCAGCTTCCAGGGCCGTAAAGAGACCCAGTACTTC
CASSFQGRKETQYF
>few|TRBV18|TRBJ2-1|TRBD2
TGTGCCACCTTCCTAAGCGGGGGGGAATTCAATGAGCAGTTCTTC
CATFLSGGEFNEQFF
>.|TRBV6-1|TRBJ2-7|TRBD2
TGTGCCAGCAGGAGGGGTAGCGGGAGCACCTACCCGCAGTACTTC
CASRRGSGSTYPQYF